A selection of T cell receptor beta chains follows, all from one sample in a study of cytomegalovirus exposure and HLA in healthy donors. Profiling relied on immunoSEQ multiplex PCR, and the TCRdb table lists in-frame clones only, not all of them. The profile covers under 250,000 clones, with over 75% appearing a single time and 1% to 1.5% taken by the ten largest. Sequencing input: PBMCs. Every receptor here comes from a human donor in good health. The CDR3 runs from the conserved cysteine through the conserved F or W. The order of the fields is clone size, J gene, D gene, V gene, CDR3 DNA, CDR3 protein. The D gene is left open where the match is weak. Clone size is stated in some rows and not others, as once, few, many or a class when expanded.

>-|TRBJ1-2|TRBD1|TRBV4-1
TGCGCCAGCAGCCCCATGATTTGGACAGGGCCGGGCGGCTACACCTTC
CASSPMIWTGPGGYTF
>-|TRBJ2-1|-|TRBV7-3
TGTGCCAGCAGCTTAACGGGAGACTCCTACAATGAGCAGTTCTTC
CASSLTGDSYNEQFF
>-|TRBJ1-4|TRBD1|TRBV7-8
TGTGCCAGCAGCCCTACAGGGGGCTGGGGGGAAAAACTGTTTTTT
CASSPTGGWGEKLFF
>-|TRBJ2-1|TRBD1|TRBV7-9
TGTGCCAGCAGCTTAGCGCAACAGGGGATCAGCTCCTACAATGAGCAGTTCTTC
CASSLAQQGISSYNEQFF
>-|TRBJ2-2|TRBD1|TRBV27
TGTGCCAGCAGCCCGACAGGGTACGGCGGGGAGCTGTTTTTT
CASSPTGYGGELFF
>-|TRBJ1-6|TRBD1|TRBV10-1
TGCGCCAGCAGTGATGGGACAGGGGGAGCACCCCTCCACTTT
CASSDGTGGAPLHF
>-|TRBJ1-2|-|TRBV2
TGTGCCAGCAGTGACGTGCCAGACTATGGCTACACCTTC
CASSDVPDYGYTF
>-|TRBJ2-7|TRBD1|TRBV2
TGTGCCAGCAGTGAAACAGGGGCCGGAGAGCAGTACTTC
CASSETGAGEQYF
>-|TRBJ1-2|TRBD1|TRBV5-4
TGTGCCAGCAGCCCAGGACAGGATTATGGCTACACCTTC
CASSPGQDYGYTF
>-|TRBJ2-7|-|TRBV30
TGTGCCTGGAGGGGCACAGACCCCATGTCCTACGAGCAGTACTTC
CAWRGTDPMSYEQYF
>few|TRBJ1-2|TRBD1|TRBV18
TGTGCCAGCTCATCGCTTACAGGGGGGGATGGCTACACCTTC
CASSSLTGGDGYTF
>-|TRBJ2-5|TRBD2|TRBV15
TGTGCCACCAGCAGAGATCGGCTAGCGGGGCACGGGGAGACCCAGTACTTC
CATSRDRLAGHGETQYF
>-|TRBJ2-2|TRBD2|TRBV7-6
TGTGCCAGCAGCTTAACGTGGGAGGGCCGGGAGCTGTTTTTT
CASSLTWEGRELFF
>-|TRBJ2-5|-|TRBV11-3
TGTGCCAGCAGCCAGGGTCACGGGACACCAGAACAAGAGACCCAGTACTTC
CASSQGHGTPEQETQYF
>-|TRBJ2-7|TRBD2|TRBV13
TGTGCCAGCAGCCCCGTTGGCGGGAGGGCCGAGCAGTACTTC
CASSPVGGRAEQYF
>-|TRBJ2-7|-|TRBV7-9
TGTGCCAGCAGCTTAGCCAATAGCTCCTACGAGCAGTACTTC
CASSLANSSYEQYF
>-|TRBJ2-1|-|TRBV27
TGTGCCAGCAGTCTGAGCGCTTCGGGGAATGAGCAGTTCTTC
CASSLSASGNEQFF
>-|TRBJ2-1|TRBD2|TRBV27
TGTGCCAGCGCTCTCGGCGGGAGCTCCTACAATGAGCAGTTCTTC
CASALGGSSYNEQFF
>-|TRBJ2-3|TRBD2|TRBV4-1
TGCGCCAGCAGCCAAGGTCGGGACTACACAGATACGCAGTATTTT
CASSQGRDYTDTQYF
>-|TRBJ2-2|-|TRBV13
TGTGCCAGCAGCTTAAGGGCGGCAGGGGCTGACACCGGGGAGCTGTTTTTT
CASSLRAAGADTGELFF
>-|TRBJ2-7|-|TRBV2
TGTGCCAGCAGTGGTTTTAGGGACAACCTAAAGTCCTCCTACGAGCAGTACTTC
CASSGFRDNLKSSYEQYF
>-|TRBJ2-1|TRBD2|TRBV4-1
TGCGCCAGCAGCGCCCTGGGAGGGAGCTCCTACAATGAGCAGTTCTTC
CASSALGGSSYNEQFF
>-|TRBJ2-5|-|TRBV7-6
TGTGCCAGCAGCTTAGCGGCGGAGCCGCCCGAGACCCAGTACTTC
CASSLAAEPPETQYF